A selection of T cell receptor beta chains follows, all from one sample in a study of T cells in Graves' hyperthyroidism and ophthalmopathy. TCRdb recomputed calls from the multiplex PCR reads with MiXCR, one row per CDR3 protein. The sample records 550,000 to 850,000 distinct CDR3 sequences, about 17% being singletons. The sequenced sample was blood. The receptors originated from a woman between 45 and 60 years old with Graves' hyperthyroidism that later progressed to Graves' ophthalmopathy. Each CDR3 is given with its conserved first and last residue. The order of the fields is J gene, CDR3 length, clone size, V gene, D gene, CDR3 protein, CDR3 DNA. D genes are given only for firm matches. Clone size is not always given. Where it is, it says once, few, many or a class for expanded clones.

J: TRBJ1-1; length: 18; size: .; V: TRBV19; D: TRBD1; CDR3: CASSIWRQGAGRATEAFF; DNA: TGTGCCAGTAGTATCTGGAGACAGGGGGCAGGTAGGGCAACTGAAGCTTTCTTT
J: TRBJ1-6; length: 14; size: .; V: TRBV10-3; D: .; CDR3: CAISAGPGDSPLHF; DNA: TGTGCCATCAGTGCTGGGCCCGGGGATTCACCCCTCCACTTT
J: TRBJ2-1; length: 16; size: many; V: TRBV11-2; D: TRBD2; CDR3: CASSNRTSGWKNEQFF; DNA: TGTGCCAGTTCGAACCGGACTAGCGGGTGGAAGAATGAGCAGTTCTTC
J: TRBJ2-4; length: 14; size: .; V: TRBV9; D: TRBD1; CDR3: CASSVQGAGDIQYF; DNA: TGTGCCAGCAGCGTTCAGGGGGCTGGAGACATTCAGTACTTC
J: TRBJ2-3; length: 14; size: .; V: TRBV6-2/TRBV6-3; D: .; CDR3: CASVRDRRTDTQYF; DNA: TGTGCCAGCGTCCGGGACCGGCGCACAGATACGCAGTATTTT
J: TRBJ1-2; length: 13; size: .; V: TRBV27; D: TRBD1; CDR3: CASSFGTEGGYTF; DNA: TGTGCCAGCAGTTTCGGGACAGAGGGGGGCTACACCTTC
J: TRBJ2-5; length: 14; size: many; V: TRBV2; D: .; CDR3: CAKTAGTPGRTQYF; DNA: TGTGCCAAAACCGCCGGGACTCCGGGGAGGACCCAGTACTTC
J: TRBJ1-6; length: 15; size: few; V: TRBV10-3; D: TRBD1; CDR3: CAISTRTGGGSPLHF; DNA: TGTGCCATCAGCACAAGGACAGGGGGAGGTTCACCCCTCCACTTT
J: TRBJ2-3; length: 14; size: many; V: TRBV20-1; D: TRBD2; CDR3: CSARGGGNTDTQYF; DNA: TGCAGTGCTAGAGGCGGGGGGAACACAGATACGCAGTATTTT
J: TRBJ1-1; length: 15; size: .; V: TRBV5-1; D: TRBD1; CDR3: CASSLDGTGILEAFF; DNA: TGCGCCAGCAGCTTGGACGGGACAGGAATACTCGAAGCTTTCTTT
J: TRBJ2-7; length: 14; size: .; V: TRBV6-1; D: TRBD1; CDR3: CASSRDRESFEQYF; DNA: TGTGCCAGCAGTCGGGACAGGGAGTCTTTCGAGCAGTACTTC
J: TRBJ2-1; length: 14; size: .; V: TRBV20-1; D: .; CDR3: CSASTQLTRSGWFF; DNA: TGCAGTGCTAGTACCCAACTAACCCGTTCTGGTTGGTTCTTC
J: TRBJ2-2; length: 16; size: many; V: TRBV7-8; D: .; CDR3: CASSLEAVTNTGELFF; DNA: TGTGCCAGCAGCTTAGAGGCCGTCACGAACACCGGGGAGCTGTTTTTT
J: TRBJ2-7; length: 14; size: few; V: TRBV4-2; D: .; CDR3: CASGSLQVPYEQYF; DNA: TGTGCCAGCGGAAGCTTGCAGGTCCCCTACGAGCAGTACTTC
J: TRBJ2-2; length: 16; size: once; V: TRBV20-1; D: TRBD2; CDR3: CSARAGLAGPTGELFF; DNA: TGCAGTGCTAGAGCTGGACTAGCGGGGCCCACCGGGGAGCTGTTTTTT
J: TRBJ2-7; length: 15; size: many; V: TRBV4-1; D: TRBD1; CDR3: CASSQVGDSSYEQYF; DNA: TGCGCCAGCAGCCAAGTCGGGGACAGTTCCTACGAGCAGTACTTC
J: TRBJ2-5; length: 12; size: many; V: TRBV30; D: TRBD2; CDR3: CARGLGGETQYF; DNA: TGTGCCCGAGGTTTGGGAGGGGAGACCCAGTACTTC
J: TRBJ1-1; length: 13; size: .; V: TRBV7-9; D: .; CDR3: CASSPSEGRLAFF; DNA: TGTGCCAGCAGCCCGTCCGAAGGACGACTTGCTTTCTTT
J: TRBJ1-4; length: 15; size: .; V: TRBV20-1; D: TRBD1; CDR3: CSASGPGQGNEKLFF; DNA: TGCAGTGCTAGCGGTCCGGGACAGGGTAATGAAAAACTGTTTTTT
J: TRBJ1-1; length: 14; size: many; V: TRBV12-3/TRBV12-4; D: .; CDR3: CASREHQGGTEAFF; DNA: TGTGCCAGCAGGGAACATCAGGGCGGCACTGAAGCTTTCTTT
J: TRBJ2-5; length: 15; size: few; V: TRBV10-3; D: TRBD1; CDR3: CAISSNRGREETQYF; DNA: TGTGCCATCAGTTCCAACAGGGGGAGAGAAGAGACCCAGTACTTC
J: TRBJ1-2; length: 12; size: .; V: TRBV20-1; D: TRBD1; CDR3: CSADRGGYGYTF; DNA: TGCAGTGCCGACAGGGGAGGGTATGGCTACACCTTC
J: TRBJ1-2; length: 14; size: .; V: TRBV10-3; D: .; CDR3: CATRAAGDNYGYTF; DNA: TGTGCCACCCGGGCGGCGGGTGACAACTATGGCTACACCTTC
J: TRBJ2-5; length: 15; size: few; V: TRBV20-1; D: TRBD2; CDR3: CSASRDGGVGETQYF; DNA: TGCAGTGCTAGTAGAGATGGGGGGGTAGGTGAGACCCAGTACTTC
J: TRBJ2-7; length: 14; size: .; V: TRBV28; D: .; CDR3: CASSSDGPYYEQYF; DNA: TGTGCCAGCAGCTCCGACGGTCCCTACTACGAGCAGTACTTC
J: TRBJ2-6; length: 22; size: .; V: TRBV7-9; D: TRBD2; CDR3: CASSPGLAGGGLLYPGANVLTF; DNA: TGTGCCAGCAGCCCGGGACTAGCGGGGGGGGGCTTATTATACCCTGGGGCCAACGTCCTGACTTTC
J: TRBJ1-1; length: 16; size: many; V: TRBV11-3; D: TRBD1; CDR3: CASSLTGTGVLSEAFF; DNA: TGTGCCAGCAGCCTCACCGGGACAGGGGTTTTGTCTGAAGCTTTCTTT
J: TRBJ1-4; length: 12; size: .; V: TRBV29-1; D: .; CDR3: CSVEGGSEKLFF; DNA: TGCAGCGTTGAAGGGGGGAGTGAAAAACTGTTTTTT
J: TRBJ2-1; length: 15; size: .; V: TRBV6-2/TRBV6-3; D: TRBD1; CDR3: CASSRNRGVDNEQFF; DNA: TGTGCCAGCAGTCGTAACAGGGGAGTCGACAATGAGCAGTTCTTC
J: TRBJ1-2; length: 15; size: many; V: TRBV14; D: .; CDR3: CASSQATGTNYGYTF; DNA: TGTGCCAGCAGCCAAGCTACAGGCACCAACTATGGCTACACCTTC
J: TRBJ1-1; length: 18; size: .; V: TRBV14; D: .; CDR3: CASSQSPSRGRGGTEAFF; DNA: TGTGCCAGCAGCCAGTCCCCTTCGCGGGGCAGGGGTGGCACTGAAGCTTTCTTT
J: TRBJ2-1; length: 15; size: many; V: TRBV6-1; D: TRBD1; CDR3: CASSRQGPTYNEQFF; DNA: TGTGCCAGCAGCAGACAGGGGCCGACCTACAATGAGCAGTTCTTC
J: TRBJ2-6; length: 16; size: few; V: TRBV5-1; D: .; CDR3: CASSTTGPSGANVLTF; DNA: TGCGCCAGCAGCACAACAGGGCCCTCTGGGGCCAACGTCCTGACTTTC
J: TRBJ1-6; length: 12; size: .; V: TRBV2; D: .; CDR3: CASRRANSPLHF; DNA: TGTGCCAGCAGGAGGGCGAATTCACCCCTCCACTTT
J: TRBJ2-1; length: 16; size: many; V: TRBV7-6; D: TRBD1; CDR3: CASSLEARTGTNEQFF; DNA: TGTGCCAGCAGCTTAGAGGCCAGGACAGGGACCAATGAGCAGTTCTTC
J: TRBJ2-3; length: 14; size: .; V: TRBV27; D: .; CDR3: CASSFRGAGDTQYF; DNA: TGTGCCAGCAGTTTTCGGGGGGCCGGAGATACGCAGTATTTT
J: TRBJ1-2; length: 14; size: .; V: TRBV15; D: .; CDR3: CATSRGKGFYGYTF; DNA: TGTGCCACCAGCAGGGGAAAAGGGTTCTATGGCTACACCTTC
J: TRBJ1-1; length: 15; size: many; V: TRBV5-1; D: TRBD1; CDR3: CASSLDAGGNTEAFF; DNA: TGCGCCAGCAGCTTGGATGCAGGGGGTAACACTGAAGCTTTCTTT
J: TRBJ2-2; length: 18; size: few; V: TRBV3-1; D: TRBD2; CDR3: CASSQDKAQRGPTGELFF; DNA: TGTGCCAGCAGCCAAGACAAAGCCCAGCGGGGCCCCACCGGGGAGCTGTTTTTT
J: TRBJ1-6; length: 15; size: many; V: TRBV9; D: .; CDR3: CASSVGGGWNSPLHF; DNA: TGTGCCAGCAGCGTAGGGGGGGGTTGGAATTCACCCCTCCACTTT
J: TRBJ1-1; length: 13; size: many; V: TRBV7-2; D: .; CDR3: CASSFGFGTEAFF; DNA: TGTGCCAGCAGCTTCGGATTTGGCACTGAAGCTTTCTTT
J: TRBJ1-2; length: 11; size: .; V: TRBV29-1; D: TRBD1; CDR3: CSGRDSYGYTF; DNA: TGCAGCGGTCGGGACAGCTATGGCTACACCTTC
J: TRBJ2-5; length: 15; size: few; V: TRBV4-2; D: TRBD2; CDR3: CASSQDAGGQETQYF; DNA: TGTGCCAGCAGCCAAGATGCGGGGGGCCAAGAGACCCAGTACTTC
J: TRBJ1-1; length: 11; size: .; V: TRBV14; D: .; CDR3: CASSQTNPAFF; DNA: TGTGCCAGCAGCCAGACCAATCCAGCTTTCTTT
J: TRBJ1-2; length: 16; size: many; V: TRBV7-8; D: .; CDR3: CASSQLEGQANYGYTF; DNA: TGTGCCAGCAGCCAATTGGAAGGGCAAGCTAACTATGGCTACACCTTC
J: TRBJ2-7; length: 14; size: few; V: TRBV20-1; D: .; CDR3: CSATERGRTYEQYF; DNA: TGCAGTGCTACGGAGAGGGGACGTACCTACGAGCAGTACTTC
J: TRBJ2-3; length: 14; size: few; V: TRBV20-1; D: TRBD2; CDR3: CSAPSGGFTDTQYF; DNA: TGCAGTGCTCCTAGCGGGGGGTTCACAGATACGCAGTATTTT
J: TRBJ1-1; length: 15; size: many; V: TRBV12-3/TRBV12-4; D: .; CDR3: CASSSSRELDTEAFF; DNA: TGTGCCAGCAGTTCCAGCAGGGAATTGGACACTGAAGCTTTCTTT
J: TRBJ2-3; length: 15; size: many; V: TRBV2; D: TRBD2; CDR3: CASRATSGGVDTQYF; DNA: TGTGCCAGCAGGGCGACTAGCGGGGGGGTAGATACGCAGTATTTT
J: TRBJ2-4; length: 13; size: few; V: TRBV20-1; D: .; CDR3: CSALTVAKNIQYF; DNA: TGCAGTGCTCTGACGGTAGCCAAAAACATTCAGTACTTC